This T cell receptor beta chain was sequenced for a study of T cell repertoires in cytomegalovirus infection. About the study: Recently identified HLA-C-restricted and well-studied HLA-B-restricted CMV epitopes were used.

This clonotype was detected only a few times. Antigen specificity is unknown. TCRdb redid the calling of the reads with MiXCR, one entry per CDR3 protein. The data show around 430,000 distinct CDR3 sequences, with about 39% seen just once and roughly two fifths held by the top ten. Germline V gene data show CDR1 as SEHNR and CDR2 as FQNEAQ (reference sequence). Trimming shortened V by 5 bases and J by 10 bases, and 11 bases separated the two germline ends. This CDR3 is 11 amino acids long. This sample comprised cultured PBMCs, obtained from culture after CMV antigen stimulation. The chain carries TRBV7-9 and TRBJ1-1, with D possibly matching TRBD1 (5 bases). The source of this sequence is a human donor in good health (CMV status not recorded). Some clones in this sample may be carry-over from other donors' samples. The CDR3 sequence: CASSELGGAFF. The CDR3 DNA is TGTGCCAGCAGCGAGCTGGGGGGAGCTTTCTTT.